The 21 T cell receptor beta chains given below trace back to one sample, sequenced in a study of OX40 agonist ivuxolimab in advanced cancers. Generated by immunoSEQ multiplex PCR, the TCRdb table keeps only in-frame clones and is missing some. Of 83,000 or so clones detected, roughly four fifths appear once; the ten largest clones hold 1.5% to 2%. The specimen comprised CD4+ or CD8+ T cells sorted from blood, sampled in a trial of the OX40 agonist ivuxolimab. The receptors here all came from an adult with an advanced solid tumor such as melanoma, head and neck, liver or kidney cancer.

This clone was seen just once. The chain uses TRBV7-3 and TRBJ2-1, with 10 bases identical to TRBD1. The CDR3 covers 16 residues. CDR1 and CDR2 (germline): SGHTA, FQGTGA. V lost 5 bases and J lost 0; bases outside the gene matches: 4. In DNA, the CDR3 is TGTGCCAGCAGCCCGAGGACAGGGGGCTCCTACAATGAGCAGTTCTTC. The encoded protein is CASSPRTGGSYNEQFF. The whole variable domain, filled in from reference TRBV7-3 and TRBJ2-1, reads GAGVSQTPSNKVTEKGKYVELRCDPISGHTALYWYRQSLGQGPEFLIYFQGTGAADDSGLPNDRFFAVRPEGSVSTLKIQRTERGDSAVYLCASSPRTGGSYNEQFFGPGTRLTVL.

Details on this clone: Relative to the germline gene, one junction end is altered; a read error may explain this. The chain joins TRBV6-1 to TRBJ2-3; TRBD1 matches 7 bases. CDR3 length equals 17 residues. CDR1 is MNHNS and CDR2 is SASEGT in the germline V gene. DNA of the CDR3: TGTGCCAGCAGGGAAGCTACAGGGGCGGCCTGGGCAGATACGCAGTATTTT. Translating gives CASREATGAAWADTQYF.

The rearrangement uses TRBV2 and TRBJ2-1; weak D call: TRBD1 (9 bases). The germline CDR1 and CDR2 sequences are SNHLY and FYNNEI. This CDR3 has 13 amino acids. V gave up 8 bases and J gave up 10 bases, with 18 bases separating them. The CDR3 reads CASQRGTGTEQFF. For the CDR3, the DNA is TGTGCCAGCCAGCGGGGGACAGGGACCGAGCAGTTCTTC. The full variable domain, in which reference TRBV2 and TRBJ2-1 provide the parts outside the CDR3, is EPEVTQTPSHQVTQMGQEVILRCVPISNHLYFYWYRQILGQKVEFLVSFYNNEISEKSEIFDDQFSVERPDGSNFTLKIRSTKLEDSAMYFCASQRGTGTEQFFGPGTRLTVL.

This clone was detected only a few times. The chain employs TRBV7-2 and TRBJ1-2; the D is unclear. Germline CDR1 reads SGHTA; CDR2 reads FQGNSA. The CDR3 runs 13 residues. V lost 1 base and J 6 bases, leaving 9 bases between the germline ends. The CDR3 DNA reads TGTGCCAGCAGCTTAGGGGTAGCCGATGGCTACACCTTC. It specifies CASSLGVADGYTF.

The CDR3 DNA sequence: TGTGCCAGCAGTCCCCAGGGGGCGAAAAGCTACGAGCAGTACTTC. It yields the protein CASSPQGAKSYEQYF. This chain uses TRBV27 with TRBJ2-7; 8 nucleotides line up with TRBD1. Germline V gene lookup returns CDR1 MNHEY and CDR2 SMNVEV (reference sequence). The length of the CDR3 is 15 residues. J gave up 3 bases and V 5 bases, and 9 bases lay outside the gene matches.

J is TRBJ2-6 and V is TRBV28, with 9 bases fitting TRBD2. The germline gives CDR1 MDHEN, CDR2 SYDVKM. The length of the CDR3 is 19 residues. J gave up 3 bases and V 7 bases, and 16 bases lay outside the gene matches. The CDR3 DNA follows: TGTGCCAGCACCCTCGCGGCGGCTAGCGGGGTCTTTGGGGCCAACGTCCTGACTTTC. Its translation is CASTLAAASGVFGANVLTF.

The V call is TRBV19, the J call TRBJ1-2; D perhaps matches TRBD1 (6 bases). This CDR3 spans 12 amino acids. Germline V gene data show CDR1 as LNHDA and CDR2 as SQIVND (reference sequence). Trimming stripped 3 bases from V and 8 bases from J, with 10 bases between. The CDR3 sequence: CASSIRGAGYTF. CDR3 bases: TGTGCCAGTAGTATCAGGGGCGCGGGCTACACCTTC.

The chain carries TRBV21-1 and TRBJ2-3; the D call TRBD1 from the table was never checked on the DNA. TRBV21-1 is a pseudogene. This CDR3 is 12 amino acids long. The CDR3 loop reads CDITGDTDTQYF. Here the CDR3 DNA reads TGTGACATCACAGGTGACACAGATACGCAGTATTTT.

The chain carries TRBV7-9 and TRBJ2-5; weak D call: TRBD1 (6 bases). The CDR3 length is 13 residues. The germline V gene encodes CDR1 SEHNR and CDR2 FQNEAQ (reference sequence). V lost 6 bases and J 3 bases, leaving 11 bases between the germline ends. The CDR3 reads CASRNRVEETQYF. The CDR3 DNA is TGTGCCAGCAGAAACAGGGTGGAAGAGACCCAGTACTTC.

The chain couples TRBV7-9 to TRBJ2-2; D remains ambiguous. The ends were cut back, 4 bases at V and 6 bases at J, with 15 bases in the middle. The CDR3 has 15 residues. Germline-derived CDR1 and CDR2 are SEHNR and FQNEAQ (reference sequence). CDR3 bases: TGTGCCAGCAGCTCTCTCTCTCCTCGGGCCGGGGAGCTGTTTTTT. It yields the protein CASSSLSPRAGELFF. The full variable domain, in which reference TRBV7-9 and TRBJ2-2 provide the parts outside the CDR3, is DTGVSQNPRHKITKRGQNVTFRCDPISEHNRLYWYRQTLGQGPEFLTYFQNEAQLEKSRLLSDRFSAERPKGSFSTLEIQRTEQGDSAMYLCASSSLSPRAGELFFGEGSRLTVL.

The rearrangement joins TRBV27 to TRBJ2-2, with D perhaps matching TRBD1 (5 bases). Germline lookup yields CDR1 MNHEY and CDR2 SMNVEV (reference sequence). Trimming cost V 8 bases and J 3 bases, with 19 bases left between them. This CDR3 spans 16 amino acids. The CDR3 sequence: CASALGAGFDTGELFF. The CDR3 DNA reads TGTGCCAGCGCCCTCGGCGCAGGGTTTGACACCGGGGAGCTGTTTTTT.

This chain joins TRBV9 and TRBJ1-4, with D possibly TRBD1 on 5 matching bases. Trimming took 3 bases from V and 8 from J, leaving 23 bases between them. The CDR3 spans 17 residues. The V gene's germline CDR1 is SGDLS and CDR2 YYNGEE. CDR3 amino acids: CASSAGTGRVIEEKLFF. The CDR3 coding sequence is TGTGCCAGCAGCGCCGGGACGGGGAGGGTAATTGAGGAAAAACTGTTTTTT.

The chain recombines TRBV10-3 with TRBJ1-1; D gene ambiguous. CDR3 size: 12 residues. V lost 6 bases and J 1 base, leaving 6 bases between the germline ends. The germline V gene has CDR1 ENHRY and CDR2 SYGVKD. DNA for the CDR3: TGTGCCATCAGGCCCAGGAACACTGAAGCTTTCTTT. Amino acid sequence: CAIRPRNTEAFF.

The V call is TRBV19, the J call TRBJ1-5, with D unresolved. Between the trimmed V and J ends, which lost 1 base and 4 bases, there was a span of 5 bases. This CDR3 comprises 13 residues. CDR1 LNHDA and CDR2 SQIVND come from the germline V gene (reference sequence). The CDR3 nucleotides read TGTGCCAGTAGTATAGTCGTAAATCAGCCCCAGCATTTT. Protein product: CASSIVVNQPQHF.

The sample holds one count of this clone. The V call is TRBV9, the J call TRBJ2-7; D might be TRBD2 (7 bases). The germline CDR1 and CDR2 sequences are SGDLS and YYNGEE. The CDR3 has 14 residues. V lost 0 bases and J 1 base, leaving 8 bases between the germline ends. CDR3 sequence: CASSVEGGSYEQYF. CDR3 sequence (DNA): TGTGCCAGCAGCGTAGAGGGGGGGTCCTACGAGCAGTACTTC.

This chain connects TRBV5-1 to TRBJ1-1, with 7 positions matching TRBD1. V lost 0 bases and J lost 4; bases outside the gene matches: 9. Germline CDR1 SGHRS, CDR2 YFSETQ. The length of the CDR3 is 16 residues. The CDR3 loop reads CASSLGLGSGGTEAFF. The CDR3 DNA reads as TGCGCCAGCAGCTTGGGGCTGGGATCAGGGGGCACTGAAGCTTTCTTT. Together with reference TRBV5-1 and TRBJ1-1, the CDR3 gives the full variable domain: KAGVTQTPRYLIKTRGQQVTLSCSPISGHRSVSWYQQTPGQGLQFLFEYFSETQRNKGNFPGRFSGRQFSNSRSEMNVSTLELGDSALYLCASSLGLGSGGTEAFFGQGTRLTVV.

In this sample, this clone turned up once. This chain uses TRBV6-5 with TRBJ2-7; D assignment may be TRBD1 or TRBD2 (5 bases each). V was trimmed by 0 bases and J by 2 bases, leaving 5 bases between them. Looked up from germline, CDR1 is MNHEY and CDR2 is SVGAGI. This CDR3 comprises 13 residues. The CDR3 nucleotides read TGTGCCAGCAGTTACTCGGGGGCCTACGAGCAGTACTTC. Its protein product is CASSYSGAYEQYF.

The chain uses TRBV11-2 and TRBJ2-6; no clear D. The CDR3 sequence is 15 residues long. V lost 1 base and J lost 0, with 4 bases in between. Germline V gene sequence: CDR1 SGHAT, CDR2 FQNNGV. CDR3 DNA: TGTGCCAGCAGCTTAGGACACTCTGGGGCCAACGTCCTGACTTTC. Protein product: CASSLGHSGANVLTF.

V is TRBV10-3 and J is TRBJ1-5; D possibly corresponds to TRBD1 (6 bases). The CDR3 totals 15 residues. Germline-derived CDR1 and CDR2 are ENHRY and SYGVKD. V lost 4 bases to trimming and J lost 6 bases, with 16 bases between them. DNA for the CDR3: TGTGCCATCAGTGCCAATGTAGGGGGAGGTCAGCCCCAGCATTTT. Protein sequence: CAISANVGGGQPQHF.

DNA of the CDR3: TGTGCCAGCAGACATTATGAAGCTTTCTTT. It codes for CASRHYEAFF. The rearrangement links TRBV6-1 to TRBJ1-1; D is undetermined. The germline V and J ends were trimmed by 6 bases and 7 bases, with 6 bases remaining between them. CDR3 length equals 10 residues. Germline V lookup: CDR1 MNHNS, CDR2 SASEGT.

The genes are TRBV4-2 and TRBJ2-5, with D unclear. The V end lost 0 bases, the J end lost 2 bases, and 7 bases lay between the germline ends. Looked up from germline, CDR1 is LGHNA and CDR2 is YNFKEQ. This CDR3 spans 14 amino acids. Written as DNA, the CDR3 is TGTGCCAGCAGCCAAGAGAGGCTTCAAGAGACCCAGTACTTC. Translated, it gives CASSQERLQETQYF.